The 8 T cell receptor beta chains below all came from one sample that was sequenced in a study of blood T cell repertoires in COVID-19. Generated by immunoSEQ multiplex PCR, the TCRdb table keeps only in-frame clones and is missing some. This sample has around 250,000 clones, with around 88% found just once. What was sequenced was PBMCs or T cells enriched from blood (not recorded which). All receptors derive from a woman aged 25 to 39 who had recovered from COVID-19.

V gene TRBV28 combines with J gene TRBJ2-1; 10 bases align to TRBD1. The junction had 10 bases not matched to a gene; V was cut back by 6 bases and J by 2 bases. The CDR3 covers 17 residues. The V gene's germline CDR1 is MDHEN and CDR2 SYDVKM. The CDR3 nucleotides read TGTGCCAGCAGGGAATCCCGGGACAGGGGAGCCTACAATGAGCAGTTCTTC. It codes for CASRESRDRGAYNEQFF.

V gene TRBV27 combines with J gene TRBJ2-1; D remains unclear. Germline values: CDR1 MNHEY, CDR2 SMNVEV (reference sequence). This CDR3 region has 13 residues. The germline V and J ends were trimmed by 4 bases and 1 base, with 5 bases remaining between them. CDR3 sequence reads: CASSSKSYNEQFF. The DNA of the CDR3 is TGTGCCAGCAGTTCCAAATCCTACAATGAGCAGTTCTTC.

The rearrangement joins TRBV7-3 to TRBJ2-1; 9 bases align to TRBD1. Germline CDR1 reads SGHTA; CDR2 reads FQGTGA. The trim removed 4 bases at V and 9 bases at J, leaving 13 bases unmatched. CDR3 length: 16 amino acids. The CDR3 spells CASSSDSPGTGREQFF. The CDR3 DNA reads TGTGCCAGCAGCTCGGATAGTCCCGGGACAGGGCGTGAGCAGTTCTTC.

The rearrangement joins TRBV12-5 to TRBJ1-2, with 11 bases identical to TRBD1. The CDR3 is 16 residues long. CDR1 LGHNT and CDR2 FRNRAP come from the germline V gene. V shed 4 bases, J shed 8 bases, and the junction held 12 bases outside the gene matches. The CDR3 DNA is TGTGCTAGTGGTTCCCCCGGACAGGGGGCGATGAAAGGCTACACCTTC. It encodes CASGSPGQGAMKGYTF.

The chain is built from TRBV30 and TRBJ2-7; no reliable D call. In germline, CDR1 is GTSNPN, CDR2 SVGIG (reference sequence). V was pared by 0 bases and J by 6 bases, with 9 bases between. The CDR3 runs to 12 residues. The CDR3 coding sequence is TGTGCCTGGAGTGTCCCCTCCCTCGAGCAGTACTTC. Its translation: CAWSVPSLEQYF.

This chain connects TRBV12-2 to TRBJ1-3; the table assigns TRBD1, which was not confirmed against the DNA. TRBV12-2 is classified as a pseudogene. The CDR3 consists of 17 residues. The CDR3 coding sequence is TGTGCAAGTCGCTTAGTGGTACAGATCCTGGCTGGAAACACCATATATTTT. Translating it yields CASRLVVQILAGNTIYF.

The chain uses TRBV7-2 and TRBJ2-7; 7 bases match TRBD2. The CDR3 runs to 16 residues. Per germline, CDR1 SGHTA and CDR2 FQGNSA. The junction had 11 bases not matched to a gene; V was cut back by 1 base and J by 5 bases. CDR3 region: CASSLVASGLSHEQYF. In DNA, the CDR3 is TGTGCCAGCAGCTTAGTAGCTAGCGGCCTGTCGCACGAGCAGTACTTC.

The CDR3 DNA is TGTGCCAGCAGCTTCCGGGACAGGGGGACGTTGGACCTGTTTTTT. This codes for CASSFRDRGTLDLFF. This chain links TRBV5-6 with TRBJ2-2; TRBD1 agrees at 11 bases. Germline CDR1 and CDR2: SGHDT and YYEEEE. The CDR3 sequence is 15 residues long. With V trimmed by 2 bases and J by 14 bases, 11 bases remained unmatched.